This TCR beta chain was found in a study of beta chain features in type 1 diabetes. Points from the study as a whole: In all four CD4+ subsets, TCRB CDR3 length was significantly, moderately reduced in type 1 diabetes. Type 1 diabetes patients had fewer VDJ junction insertions and more deletions.

This clone was picked up a small number of times. The target antigen is unknown. The study reverse transcribed the entire isolated RNA, so it sequenced expressed TCRB transcripts. The repertoire was sequenced with immunoSEQ multiplex PCR; TCRdb's copy has only in-frame clones and lacks some. The sample shows about 120,000 clones, about 15% of them seen only once. Germline CDR1 is MGHDK and CDR2 is SYGVNS. V shed 7 bases, J shed 7 bases, and the junction held 6 bases outside the gene matches. The CDR3 runs to 14 residues. The source of this sequence is a man aged 25-40 years with type 1 diabetes. V usage is TRBV25-1 and J usage is TRBJ1-6; 8 nucleotides line up with TRBD1. The sequenced material came from central memory CD4+ T cells from blood. The CDR3 coding sequence is TGTGCCAGCACCCCGACAGGGGTGAATTCACCCCTCCACTTT. This gives the protein CASTPTGVNSPLHF.